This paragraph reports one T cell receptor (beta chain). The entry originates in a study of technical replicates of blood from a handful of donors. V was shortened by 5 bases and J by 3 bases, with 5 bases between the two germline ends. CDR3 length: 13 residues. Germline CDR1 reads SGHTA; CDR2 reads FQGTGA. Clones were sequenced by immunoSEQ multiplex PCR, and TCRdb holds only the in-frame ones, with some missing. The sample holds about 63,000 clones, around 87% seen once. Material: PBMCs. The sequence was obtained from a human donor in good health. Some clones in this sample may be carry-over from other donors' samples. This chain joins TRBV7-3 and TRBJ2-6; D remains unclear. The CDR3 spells CASSPSGANVLTF. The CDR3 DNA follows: TGTGCCAGCAGCCCCAGTGGGGCCAACGTCCTGACTTTC.